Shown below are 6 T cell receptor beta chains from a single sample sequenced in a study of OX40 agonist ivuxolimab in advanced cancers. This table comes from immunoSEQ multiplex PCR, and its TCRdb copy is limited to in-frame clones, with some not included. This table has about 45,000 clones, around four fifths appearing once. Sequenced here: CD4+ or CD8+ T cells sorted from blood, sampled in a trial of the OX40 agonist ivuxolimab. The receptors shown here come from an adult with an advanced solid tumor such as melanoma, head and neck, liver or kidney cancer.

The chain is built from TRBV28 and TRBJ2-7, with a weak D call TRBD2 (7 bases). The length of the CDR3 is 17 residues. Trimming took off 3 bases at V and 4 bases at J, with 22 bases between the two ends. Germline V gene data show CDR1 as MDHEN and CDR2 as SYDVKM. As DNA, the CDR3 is TGTGCCAGCAGTTTGGAGGGACATCTCGGGGGGCCATACGAGCAGTACTTC. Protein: CASSLEGHLGGPYEQYF.

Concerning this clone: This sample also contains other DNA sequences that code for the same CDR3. CDR3 sequence reads: CASSYRTSGGLFSTDTQYF. CDR3 DNA: TGTGCCAGCAGCTACCGGACTAGCGGGGGCCTATTTAGTACAGATACGCAGTATTTT. The rearrangement links TRBV7-2 to TRBJ2-3; 13 bases fit TRBD2. J gave up 3 bases and V 4 bases, and 13 bases lay outside the gene matches. CDR3 size: 19 residues. Germline CDR1 is SGHTA and CDR2 is FQGNSA.

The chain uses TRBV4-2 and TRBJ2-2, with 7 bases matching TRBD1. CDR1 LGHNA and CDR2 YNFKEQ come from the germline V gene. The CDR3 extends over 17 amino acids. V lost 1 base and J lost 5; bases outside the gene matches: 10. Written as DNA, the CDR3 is TGTGCCAGCAGCCAAGCAAAAGACAGGGTAGTGACCGGGGAGCTGTTTTTT. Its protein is CASSQAKDRVVTGELFF.

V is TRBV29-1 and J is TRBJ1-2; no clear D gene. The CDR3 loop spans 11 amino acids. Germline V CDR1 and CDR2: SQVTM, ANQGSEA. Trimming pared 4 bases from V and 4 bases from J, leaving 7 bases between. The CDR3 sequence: CSVGGSYGYTF. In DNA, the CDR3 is TGCAGCGTTGGCGGCTCCTATGGCTACACCTTC.

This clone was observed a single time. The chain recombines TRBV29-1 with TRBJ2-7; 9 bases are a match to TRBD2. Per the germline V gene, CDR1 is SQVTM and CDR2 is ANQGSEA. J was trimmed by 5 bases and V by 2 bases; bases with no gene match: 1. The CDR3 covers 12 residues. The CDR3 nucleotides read TGCAGCGTTGAAATAGCGGGGGACGAGCAGTACTTC. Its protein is CSVEIAGDEQYF.

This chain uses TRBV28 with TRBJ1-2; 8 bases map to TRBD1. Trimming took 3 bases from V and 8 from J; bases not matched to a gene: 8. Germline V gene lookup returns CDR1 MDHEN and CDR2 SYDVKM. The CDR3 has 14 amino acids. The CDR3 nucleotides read TGTGCCAGCAGTTTCCAGGGGGCCCCCTCGGGCTACACCTTC. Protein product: CASSFQGAPSGYTF.